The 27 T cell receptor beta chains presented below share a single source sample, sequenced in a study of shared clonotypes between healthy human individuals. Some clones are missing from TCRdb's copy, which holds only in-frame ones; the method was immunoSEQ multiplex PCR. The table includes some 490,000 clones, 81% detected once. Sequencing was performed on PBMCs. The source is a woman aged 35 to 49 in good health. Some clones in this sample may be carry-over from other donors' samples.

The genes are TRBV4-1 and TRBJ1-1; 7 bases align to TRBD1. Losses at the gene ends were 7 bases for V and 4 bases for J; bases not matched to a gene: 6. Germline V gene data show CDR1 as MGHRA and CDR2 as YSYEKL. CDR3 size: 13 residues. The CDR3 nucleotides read TGCGCCAGCAAACAGGGGATGATCACTGAAGCTTTCTTT. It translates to CASKQGMITEAFF.

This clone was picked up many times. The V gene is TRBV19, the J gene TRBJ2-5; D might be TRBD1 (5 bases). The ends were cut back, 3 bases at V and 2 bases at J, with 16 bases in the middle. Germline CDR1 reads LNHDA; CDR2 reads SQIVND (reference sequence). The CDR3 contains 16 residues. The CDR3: CASSIVGATPQETQYF. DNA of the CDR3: TGTGCCAGTAGTATTGTAGGGGCTACACCGCAAGAGACCCAGTACTTC. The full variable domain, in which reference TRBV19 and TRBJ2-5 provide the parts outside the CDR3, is DGGITQSPKYLFRKEGQNVTLSCEQNLNHDAMYWYRQDPGQGLRLIYYSQIVNDFQKGDIAEGYSVSREKKESFPLTVTSAQKNPTAFYLCASSIVGATPQETQYFGPGTRLLVL.

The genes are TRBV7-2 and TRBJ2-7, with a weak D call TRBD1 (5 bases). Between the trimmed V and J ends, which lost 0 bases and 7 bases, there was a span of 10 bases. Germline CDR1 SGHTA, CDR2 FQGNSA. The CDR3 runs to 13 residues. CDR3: CASSLAGQVEQYF. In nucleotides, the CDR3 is TGTGCCAGCAGCTTAGCGGGGCAGGTTGAGCAGTACTTC.

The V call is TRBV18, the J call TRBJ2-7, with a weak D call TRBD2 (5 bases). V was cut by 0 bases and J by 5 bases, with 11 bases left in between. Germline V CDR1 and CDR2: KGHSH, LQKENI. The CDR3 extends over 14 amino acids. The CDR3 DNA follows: TGTGCCAGCTCACCACCCGCTAGCACTGACGAGCAGTACTTC. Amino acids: CASSPPASTDEQYF.

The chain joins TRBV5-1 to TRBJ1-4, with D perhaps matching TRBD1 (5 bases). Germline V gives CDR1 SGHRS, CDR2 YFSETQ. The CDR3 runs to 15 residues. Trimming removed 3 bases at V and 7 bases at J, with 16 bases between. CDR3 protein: CASSSGTTSGEKLFF. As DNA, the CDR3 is TGCGCCAGCAGCTCCGGGACTACAAGCGGTGAAAAACTGTTTTTT.

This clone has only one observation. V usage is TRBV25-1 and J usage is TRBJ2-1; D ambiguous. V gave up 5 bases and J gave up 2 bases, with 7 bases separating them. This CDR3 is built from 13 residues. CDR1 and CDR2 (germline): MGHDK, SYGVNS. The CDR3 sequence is CASSPGTYNEQFF. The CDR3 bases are TGTGCCAGCAGTCCAGGAACCTACAATGAGCAGTTCTTC.

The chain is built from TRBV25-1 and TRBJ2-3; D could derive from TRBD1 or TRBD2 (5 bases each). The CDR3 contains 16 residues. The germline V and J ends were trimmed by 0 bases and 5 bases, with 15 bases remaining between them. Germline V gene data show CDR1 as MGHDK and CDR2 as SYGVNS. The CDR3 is CASSEYTGGSRDTQYF. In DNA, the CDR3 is TGTGCCAGCAGTGAATATACAGGAGGCAGCCGAGATACGCAGTATTTT.

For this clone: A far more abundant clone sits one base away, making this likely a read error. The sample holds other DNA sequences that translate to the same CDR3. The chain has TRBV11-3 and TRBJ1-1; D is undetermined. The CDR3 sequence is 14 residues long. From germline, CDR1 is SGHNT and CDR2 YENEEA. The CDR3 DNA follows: TGTGCCAGCAGCTTTTCCGGGATGAACACTGAGGCTTTCTTT. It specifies CASSFSGMNTEAFF.

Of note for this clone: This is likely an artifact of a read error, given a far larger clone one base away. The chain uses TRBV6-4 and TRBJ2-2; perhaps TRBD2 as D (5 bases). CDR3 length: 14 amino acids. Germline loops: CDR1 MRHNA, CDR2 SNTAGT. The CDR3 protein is CASSTSTDTGELLF. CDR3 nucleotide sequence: TGTGCCAGCAGCACATCGACTGACACCGGGGAGCTGCTTTTT.

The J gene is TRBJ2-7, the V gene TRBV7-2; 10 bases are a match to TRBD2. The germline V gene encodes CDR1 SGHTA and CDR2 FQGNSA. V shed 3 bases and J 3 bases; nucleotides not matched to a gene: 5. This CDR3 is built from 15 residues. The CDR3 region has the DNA TGTGCCAGCAGCTTGGGACTAGCGAGTGACTACGAGCAGTACTTC. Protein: CASSLGLASDYEQYF.

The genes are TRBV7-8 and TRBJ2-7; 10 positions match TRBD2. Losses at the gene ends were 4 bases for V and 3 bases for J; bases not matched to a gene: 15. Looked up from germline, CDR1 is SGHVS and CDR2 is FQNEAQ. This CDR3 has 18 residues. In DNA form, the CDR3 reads TGTGCCAGCAGCTCAACCCCACCTTGGGCTAGCGGGAGCTACGAGCAGTACTTC. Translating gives CASSSTPPWASGSYEQYF.

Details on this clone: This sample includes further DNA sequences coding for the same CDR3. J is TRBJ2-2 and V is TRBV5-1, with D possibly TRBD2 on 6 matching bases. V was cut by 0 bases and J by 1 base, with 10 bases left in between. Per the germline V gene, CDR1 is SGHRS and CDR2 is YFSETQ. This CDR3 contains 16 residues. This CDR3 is CASSLDGSGNTGELFF. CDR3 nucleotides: TGCGCCAGCAGCTTGGACGGGAGTGGGAACACCGGGGAGCTGTTTTTT.

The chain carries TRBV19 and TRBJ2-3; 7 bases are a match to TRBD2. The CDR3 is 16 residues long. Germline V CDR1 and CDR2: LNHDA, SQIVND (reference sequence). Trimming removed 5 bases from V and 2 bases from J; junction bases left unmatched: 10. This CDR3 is CASSPLTSESTDTQYF. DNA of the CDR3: TGTGCCAGTAGTCCCCTAACTAGCGAGTCCACAGATACGCAGTATTTT.

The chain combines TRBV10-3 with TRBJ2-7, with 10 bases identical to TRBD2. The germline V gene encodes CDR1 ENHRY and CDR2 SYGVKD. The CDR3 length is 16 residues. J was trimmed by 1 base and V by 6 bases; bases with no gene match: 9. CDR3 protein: CAIRPSLAGDSYEQYF. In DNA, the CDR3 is TGTGCCATCAGGCCCTCTCTAGCGGGAGATTCCTACGAGCAGTACTTC.

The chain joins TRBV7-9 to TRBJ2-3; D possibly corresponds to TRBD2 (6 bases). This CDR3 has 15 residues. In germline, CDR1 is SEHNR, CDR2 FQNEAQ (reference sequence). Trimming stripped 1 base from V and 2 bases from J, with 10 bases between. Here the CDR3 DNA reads TGTGCCAGCAGCTTAGTGGGAGGAGACACAGATACGCAGTATTTT. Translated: CASSLVGGDTDTQYF. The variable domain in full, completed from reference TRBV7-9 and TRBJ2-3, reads DTGVSQNPRHKITKRGQNVTFRCDPISEHNRLYWYRQTLGQGPEFLTYFQNEAQLEKSRLLSDRFSAERPKGSFSTLEIQRTEQGDSAMYLCASSLVGGDTDTQYFGPGTRLTVL.

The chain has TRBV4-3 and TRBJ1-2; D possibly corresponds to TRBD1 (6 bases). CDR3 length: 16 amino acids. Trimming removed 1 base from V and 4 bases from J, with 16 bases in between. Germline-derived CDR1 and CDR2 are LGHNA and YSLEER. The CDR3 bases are TGCGCCAGCAGCCAAGCTAGGGGGATGATGGGCTATGGCTACACCTTC. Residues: CASSQARGMMGYGYTF.

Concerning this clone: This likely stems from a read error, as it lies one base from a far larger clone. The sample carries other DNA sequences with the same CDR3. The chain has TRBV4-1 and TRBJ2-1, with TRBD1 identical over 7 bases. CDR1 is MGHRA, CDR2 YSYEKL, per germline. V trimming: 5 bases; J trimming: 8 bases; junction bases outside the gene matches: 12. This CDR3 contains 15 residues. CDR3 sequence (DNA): TGCGCCAGCAGCGACCGTGACAGGGACGTGGATGAGCAGTTCTTC. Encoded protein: CASSDRDRDVDEQFF.

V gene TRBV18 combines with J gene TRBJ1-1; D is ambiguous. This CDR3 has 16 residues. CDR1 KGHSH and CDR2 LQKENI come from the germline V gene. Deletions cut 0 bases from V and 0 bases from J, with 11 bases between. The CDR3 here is CASSPPSAGLNTEAFF. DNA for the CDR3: TGTGCCAGCTCACCACCGTCTGCCGGCCTGAACACTGAAGCTTTCTTT. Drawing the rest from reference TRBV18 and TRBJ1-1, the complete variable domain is NAGVMQNPRHLVRRRGQEARLRCSPMKGHSHVYWYRQLPEEGLKFMVYLQKENIIDESGMPKERFSAEFPKEGPSILRIQQVVRGDSAAYFCASSPPSAGLNTEAFFGQGTRLTVV.

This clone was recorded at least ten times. The CDR3 region is CASSDVGQGSGGYTF. Here the CDR3 DNA reads TGTGCCAGCAGTGATGTGGGACAGGGAAGTGGTGGCTACACCTTC. This chain links TRBV2 with TRBJ1-2, with 9 nucleotides matching TRBD1. V shed 3 bases, J shed 7 bases, and the junction held 9 bases outside the gene matches. Germline loops: CDR1 SNHLY, CDR2 FYNNEI. The CDR3 runs 15 residues.

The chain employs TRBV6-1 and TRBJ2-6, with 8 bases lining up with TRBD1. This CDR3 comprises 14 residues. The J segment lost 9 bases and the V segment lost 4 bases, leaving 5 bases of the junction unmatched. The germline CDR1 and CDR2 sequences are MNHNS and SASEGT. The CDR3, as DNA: TGTGCCAGCAGTGCTGACAGGGGTGGCAACGTCCTGACTTTC. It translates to CASSADRGGNVLTF.

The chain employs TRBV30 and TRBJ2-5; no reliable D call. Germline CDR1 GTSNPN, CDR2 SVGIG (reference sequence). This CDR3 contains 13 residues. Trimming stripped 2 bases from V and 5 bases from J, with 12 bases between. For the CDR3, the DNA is TGTGCCTGGAGTATTGGCGGTCGGGAGACCCAGTACTTC. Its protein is CAWSIGGRETQYF. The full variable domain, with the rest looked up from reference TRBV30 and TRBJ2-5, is SQTIHQWPATLVQPVGSPLSLECTVEGTSNPNLYWYRQAAGRGLQLLFYSVGIGQISSEVPQNLSASRPQDRQFILSSKKLLLSDSGFYLCAWSIGGRETQYFGPGTRLLVL.

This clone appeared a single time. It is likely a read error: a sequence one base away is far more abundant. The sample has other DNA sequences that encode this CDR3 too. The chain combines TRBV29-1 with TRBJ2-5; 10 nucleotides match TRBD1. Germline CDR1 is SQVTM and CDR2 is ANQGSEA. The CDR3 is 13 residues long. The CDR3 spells CSVSGTGAETQYF. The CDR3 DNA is TGCAGTGTTTCTGGGACAGGGGCGGAGACCCAGTACTTC.

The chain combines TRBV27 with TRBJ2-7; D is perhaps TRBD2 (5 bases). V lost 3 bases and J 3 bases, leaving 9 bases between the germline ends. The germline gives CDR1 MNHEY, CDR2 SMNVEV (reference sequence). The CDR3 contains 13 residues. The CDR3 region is CASSLATSYEQYF. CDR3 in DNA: TGTGCCAGCAGTTTGGCCACTAGCTACGAGCAGTACTTC.

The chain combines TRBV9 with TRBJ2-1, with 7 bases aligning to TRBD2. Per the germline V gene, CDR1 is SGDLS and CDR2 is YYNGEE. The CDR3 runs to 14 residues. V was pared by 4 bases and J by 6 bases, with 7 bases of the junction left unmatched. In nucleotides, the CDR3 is TGTGCCAGCAGCCCGAGCGGGAACGGCAATGAGCAGTTCTTC. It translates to CASSPSGNGNEQFF.

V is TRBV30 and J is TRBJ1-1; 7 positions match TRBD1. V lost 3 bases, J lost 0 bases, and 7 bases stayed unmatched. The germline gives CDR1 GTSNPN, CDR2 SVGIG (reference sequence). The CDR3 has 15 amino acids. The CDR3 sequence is CAWSAIQGLNTEAFF. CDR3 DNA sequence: TGTGCCTGGAGCGCCATACAGGGGTTGAACACTGAAGCTTTCTTT.

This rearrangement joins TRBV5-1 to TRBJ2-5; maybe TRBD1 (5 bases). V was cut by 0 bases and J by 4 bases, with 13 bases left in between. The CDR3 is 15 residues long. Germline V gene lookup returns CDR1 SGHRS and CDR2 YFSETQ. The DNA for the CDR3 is TGCGCCAGCAGCTTGGCAGGGCGCTCCGTAGAGACCCAGTACTTC. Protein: CASSLAGRSVETQYF.

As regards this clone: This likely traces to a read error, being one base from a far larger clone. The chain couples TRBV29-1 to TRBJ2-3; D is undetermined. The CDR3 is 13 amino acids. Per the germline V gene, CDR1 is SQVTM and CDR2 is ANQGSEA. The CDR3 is CSVDEENTDMQYF. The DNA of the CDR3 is TGCAGCGTTGACGAGGAAAACACAGATATGCAGTATTTT.